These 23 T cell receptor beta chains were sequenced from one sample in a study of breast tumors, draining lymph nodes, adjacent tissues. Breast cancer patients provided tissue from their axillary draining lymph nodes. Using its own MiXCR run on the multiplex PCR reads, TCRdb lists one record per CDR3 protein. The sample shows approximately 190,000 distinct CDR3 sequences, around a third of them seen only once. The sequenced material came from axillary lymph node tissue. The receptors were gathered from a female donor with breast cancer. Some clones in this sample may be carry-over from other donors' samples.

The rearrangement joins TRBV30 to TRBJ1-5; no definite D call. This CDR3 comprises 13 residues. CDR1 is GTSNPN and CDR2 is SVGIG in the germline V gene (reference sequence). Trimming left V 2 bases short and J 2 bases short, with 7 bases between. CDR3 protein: CAWSSDGNQPQHF. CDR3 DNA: TGTGCCTGGAGTTCTGATGGCAATCAGCCCCAGCATTTT. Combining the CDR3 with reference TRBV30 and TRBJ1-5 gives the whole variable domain SQTIHQWPATLVQPVGSPLSLECTVEGTSNPNLYWYRQAAGRGLQLLFYSVGIGQISSEVPQNLSASRPQDRQFILSSKKLLLSDSGFYLCAWSSDGNQPQHFGDGTRLSIL.

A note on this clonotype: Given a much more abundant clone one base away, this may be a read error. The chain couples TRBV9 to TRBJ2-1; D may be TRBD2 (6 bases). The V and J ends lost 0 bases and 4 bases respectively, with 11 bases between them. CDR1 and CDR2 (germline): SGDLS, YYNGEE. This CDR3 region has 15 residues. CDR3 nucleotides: TGTGCCAGCAGCGTAGGGGCTAGCGCTTACAATGAGCAGTTCTTC. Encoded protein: CASSVGASAYNEQFF.

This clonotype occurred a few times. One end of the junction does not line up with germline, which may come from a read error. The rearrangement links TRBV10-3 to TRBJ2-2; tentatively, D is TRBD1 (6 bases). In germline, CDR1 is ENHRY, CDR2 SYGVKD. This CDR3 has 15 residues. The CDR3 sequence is CAISERGQLTGELLF. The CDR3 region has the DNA TGTGCCATCAGTGAGAGAGGACAGCTGACCGGGGAGCTGCTTTTT.

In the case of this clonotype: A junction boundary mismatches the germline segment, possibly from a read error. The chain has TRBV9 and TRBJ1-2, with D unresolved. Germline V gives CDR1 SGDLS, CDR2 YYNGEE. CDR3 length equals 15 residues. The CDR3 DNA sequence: TGTGCCAGCAGCCAAGACAAGGGTAGGAACTATGGCTCCACCTTC. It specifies CASSQDKGRNYGSTF.

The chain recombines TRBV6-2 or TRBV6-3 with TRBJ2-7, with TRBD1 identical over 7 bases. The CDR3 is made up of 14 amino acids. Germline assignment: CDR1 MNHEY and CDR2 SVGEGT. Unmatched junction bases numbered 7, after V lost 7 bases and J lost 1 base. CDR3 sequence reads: CASTRQGGSYEQYF. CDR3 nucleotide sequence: TGTGCCAGCACCAGACAGGGTGGATCCTACGAGCAGTACTTC.

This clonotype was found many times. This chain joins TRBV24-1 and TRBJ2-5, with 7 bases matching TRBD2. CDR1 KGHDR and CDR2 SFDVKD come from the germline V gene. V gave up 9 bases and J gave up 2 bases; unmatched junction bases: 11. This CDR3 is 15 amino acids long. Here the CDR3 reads CATGEWEGTQETQYF. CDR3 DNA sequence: TGTGCCACCGGCGAGTGGGAGGGAACACAAGAGACCCAGTACTTC.

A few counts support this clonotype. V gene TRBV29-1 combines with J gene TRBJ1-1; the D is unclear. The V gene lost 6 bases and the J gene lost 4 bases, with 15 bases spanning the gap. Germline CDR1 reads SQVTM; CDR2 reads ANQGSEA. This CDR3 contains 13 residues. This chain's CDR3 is CSVRTGGSTEAFF. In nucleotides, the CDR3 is TGCAGCGTCCGGACGGGAGGGAGCACTGAAGCTTTCTTT.

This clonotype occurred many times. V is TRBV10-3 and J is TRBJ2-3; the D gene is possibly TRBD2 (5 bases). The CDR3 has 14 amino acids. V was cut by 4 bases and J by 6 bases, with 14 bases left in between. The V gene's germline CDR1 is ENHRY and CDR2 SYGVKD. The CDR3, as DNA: TGTGCCATCAGTGCGGCCCCGCGGGCTGATACGCAGTATTTT. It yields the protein CAISAAPRADTQYF.

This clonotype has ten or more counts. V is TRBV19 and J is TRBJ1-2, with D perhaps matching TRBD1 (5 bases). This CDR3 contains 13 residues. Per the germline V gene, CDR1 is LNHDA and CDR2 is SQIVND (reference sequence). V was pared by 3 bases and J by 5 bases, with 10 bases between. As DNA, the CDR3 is TGTGCCAGTAGTATTGGGGGTTCATATGGCTACACCTTC. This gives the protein CASSIGGSYGYTF.

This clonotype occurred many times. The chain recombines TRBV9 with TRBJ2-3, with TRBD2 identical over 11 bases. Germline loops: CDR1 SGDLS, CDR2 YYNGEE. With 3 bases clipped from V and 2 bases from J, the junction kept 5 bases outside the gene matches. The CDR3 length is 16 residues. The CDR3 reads CASSGGTSGFTDTQYF. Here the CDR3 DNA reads TGTGCCAGCAGCGGGGGGACTAGCGGTTTCACAGATACGCAGTATTTT.

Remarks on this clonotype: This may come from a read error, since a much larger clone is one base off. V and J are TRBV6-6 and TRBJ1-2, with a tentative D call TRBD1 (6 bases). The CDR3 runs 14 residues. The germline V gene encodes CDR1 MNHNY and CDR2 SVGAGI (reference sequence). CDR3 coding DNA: TGTGCCAGCGGTTACGAGGCAGGGGACTATGGCTACACCTTC. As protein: CASGYEAGDYGYTF.

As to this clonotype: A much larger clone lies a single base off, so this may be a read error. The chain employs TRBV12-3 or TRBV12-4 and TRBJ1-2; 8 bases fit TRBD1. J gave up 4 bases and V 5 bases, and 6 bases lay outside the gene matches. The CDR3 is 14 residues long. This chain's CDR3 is CASSHGTGTYGYTF. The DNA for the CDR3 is TGTGCCAGCAGTCACGGGACAGGTACCTATGGCTACACCTTC.

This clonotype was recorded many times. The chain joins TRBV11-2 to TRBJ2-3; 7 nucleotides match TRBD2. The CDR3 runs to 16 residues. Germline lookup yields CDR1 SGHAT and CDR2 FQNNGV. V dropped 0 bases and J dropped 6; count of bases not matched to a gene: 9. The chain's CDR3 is CASSLDMGGSKDTQYF. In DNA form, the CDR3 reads TGTGCCAGCAGCTTAGATATGGGCGGGAGTAAGGATACGCAGTATTTT.

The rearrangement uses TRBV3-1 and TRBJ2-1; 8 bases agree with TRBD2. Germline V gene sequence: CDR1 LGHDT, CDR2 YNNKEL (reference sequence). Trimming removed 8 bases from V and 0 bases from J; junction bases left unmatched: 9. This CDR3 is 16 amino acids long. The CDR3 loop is CASSPAGGASYNEQFF. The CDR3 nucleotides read TGTGCCAGCTCACCAGCCGGGGGGGCCTCCTACAATGAGCAGTTCTTC.

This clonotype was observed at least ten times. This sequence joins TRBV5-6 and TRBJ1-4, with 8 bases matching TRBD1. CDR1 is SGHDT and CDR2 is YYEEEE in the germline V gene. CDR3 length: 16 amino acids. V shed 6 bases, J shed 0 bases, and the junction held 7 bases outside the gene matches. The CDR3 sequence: CASTETGASTNEKLFF. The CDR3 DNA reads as TGTGCCAGCACTGAGACAGGGGCCTCAACTAATGAAAAACTGTTTTTT.

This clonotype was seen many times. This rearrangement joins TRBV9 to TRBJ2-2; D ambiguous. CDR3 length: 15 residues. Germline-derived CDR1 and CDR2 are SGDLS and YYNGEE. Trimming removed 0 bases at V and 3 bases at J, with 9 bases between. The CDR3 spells CASSVGQLDTGELFF. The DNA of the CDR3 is TGTGCCAGCAGCGTAGGCCAGCTTGACACCGGGGAGCTGTTTTTT.

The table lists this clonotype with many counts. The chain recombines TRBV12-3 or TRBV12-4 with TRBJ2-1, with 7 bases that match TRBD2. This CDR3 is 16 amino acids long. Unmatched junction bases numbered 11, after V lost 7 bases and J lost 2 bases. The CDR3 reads CASTYRPGGPYNEQFF. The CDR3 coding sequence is TGTGCCAGCACATACCGTCCGGGAGGACCCTACAATGAGCAGTTCTTC.

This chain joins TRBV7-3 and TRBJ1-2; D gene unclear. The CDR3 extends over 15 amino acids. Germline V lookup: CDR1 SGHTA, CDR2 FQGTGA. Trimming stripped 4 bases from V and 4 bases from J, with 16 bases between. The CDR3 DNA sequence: TGTGCCAGCAGCTCACCCCGGGAGGGAGCCTATGGCTACACCTTC. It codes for CASSSPREGAYGYTF.

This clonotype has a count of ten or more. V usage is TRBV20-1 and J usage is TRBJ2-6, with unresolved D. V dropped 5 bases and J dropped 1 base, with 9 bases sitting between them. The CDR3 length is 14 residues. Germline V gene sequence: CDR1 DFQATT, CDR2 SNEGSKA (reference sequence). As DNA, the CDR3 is TGCAGTGCTGTAAGTGAGTCTGGGGCCAACGTCCTGACTTTC. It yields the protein CSAVSESGANVLTF.

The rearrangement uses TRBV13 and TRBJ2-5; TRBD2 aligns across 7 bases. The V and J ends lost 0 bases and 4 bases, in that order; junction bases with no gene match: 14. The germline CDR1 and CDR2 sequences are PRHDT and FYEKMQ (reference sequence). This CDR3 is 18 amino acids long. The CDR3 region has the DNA TGTGCCAGCAGCTTAGGCCTATTCGTGGCGGGAGAAGGAGAGACCCAGTACTTC. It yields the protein CASSLGLFVAGEGETQYF.

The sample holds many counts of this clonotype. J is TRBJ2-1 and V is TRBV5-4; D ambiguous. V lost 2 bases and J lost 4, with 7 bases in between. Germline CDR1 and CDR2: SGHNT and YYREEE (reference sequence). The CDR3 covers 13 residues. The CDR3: CASSLDPYNEQFF. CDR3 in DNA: TGTGCCAGCAGCTTAGATCCTTACAATGAGCAGTTCTTC.

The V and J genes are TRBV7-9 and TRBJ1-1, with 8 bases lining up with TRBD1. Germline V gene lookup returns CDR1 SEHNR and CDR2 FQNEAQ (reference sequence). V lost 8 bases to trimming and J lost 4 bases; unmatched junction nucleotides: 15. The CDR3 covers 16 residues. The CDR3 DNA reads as TGTGCCAGCGGCTCTGCAGGGGGCCGGGCGGGCACTGAAGCTTTCTTT. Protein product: CASGSAGGRAGTEAFF.

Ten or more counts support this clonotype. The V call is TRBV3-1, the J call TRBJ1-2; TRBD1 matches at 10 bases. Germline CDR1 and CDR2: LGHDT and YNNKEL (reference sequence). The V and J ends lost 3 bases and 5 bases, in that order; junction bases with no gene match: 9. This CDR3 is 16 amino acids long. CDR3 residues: CASSHKPGQGTYGYTF. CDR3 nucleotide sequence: TGTGCCAGCAGCCATAAACCGGGACAGGGGACTTATGGCTACACCTTC.